This is a list of T cell receptor beta chains from one sample in a study of T cell changes during pregnancy in multiple sclerosis. Here immunoSEQ multiplex PCR was the method, and the copy in TCRdb shows in-frame clones only, minus some. Of about 49,000 clones in the sample, about 90% were seen once. Source: peripheral blood, taken after pregnancy. These receptors all come from a female donor in good health, enrolled as a control in a pregnancy study. CDR3s include the opening cysteine and the closing phenylalanine or tryptophan. Fields, in order: CDR3 DNA, CDR3 protein, J gene, D gene, clone size, V gene. The D gene is left open where the match is weak. Only part of the rows carry a size: once, few, many, or a class if the clone is expanded.

CDR3 DNA: TGCGCCAGCAGCTTGGAAGGGACAGGGGGCAGGGGTTTCTTT
CDR3 protein: CASSLEGTGGRGFF
J gene: TRBJ1-1
D gene: TRBD1
clone size: .
V gene: TRBV5-1

CDR3 DNA: TGTGCCAGCTCATCCGGGACAGGGGTAGGGGAGCAGTACTTC
CDR3 protein: CASSSGTGVGEQYF
J gene: TRBJ2-7
D gene: TRBD1
clone size: .
V gene: TRBV18

CDR3 DNA: TGTGCCAGCAGCTTATCAACTAGCGGTTACAATGAGCAGTTCTTC
CDR3 protein: CASSLSTSGYNEQFF
J gene: TRBJ2-1
D gene: TRBD2
clone size: few
V gene: TRBV7-8

CDR3 DNA: TGTGCCAGTAGTATTCCTGGCGGATTGAACACTGAAGCTTTCTTT
CDR3 protein: CASSIPGGLNTEAFF
J gene: TRBJ1-1
D gene: .
clone size: once
V gene: TRBV19

CDR3 DNA: TGCAGCGTTGAAGTGGGGAGGGGGTACCAAGAGACCCAGTACTTC
CDR3 protein: CSVEVGRGYQETQYF
J gene: TRBJ2-5
D gene: .
clone size: .
V gene: TRBV29-1

CDR3 DNA: TGTGCCACCAGCAGGGGGACTAGCGGTAACACAGATACGCAGTATTTT
CDR3 protein: CATSRGTSGNTDTQYF
J gene: TRBJ2-3
D gene: TRBD2
clone size: .
V gene: TRBV15

CDR3 DNA: TGTGCCAGCAGTGAAGGCCCTCTGGGAGGCACTGAAGCTTTCTTT
CDR3 protein: CASSEGPLGGTEAFF
J gene: TRBJ1-1
D gene: .
clone size: .
V gene: TRBV6-4

CDR3 DNA: TGTGCCAGCAGTTACGCCGGACAGGTTAACTATGGCTACACCTTC
CDR3 protein: CASSYAGQVNYGYTF
J gene: TRBJ1-2
D gene: TRBD1
clone size: few
V gene: TRBV6-5

CDR3 DNA: TGCGCCAGCAGCCAAGGCAGTAGCGGGGGTCCAAGCACAGATACGCAGTATTTT
CDR3 protein: CASSQGSSGGPSTDTQYF
J gene: TRBJ2-3
D gene: TRBD2
clone size: .
V gene: TRBV4-3

CDR3 DNA: TGTGCCAGCAGCGTAGGACTGGGAGTCTACGAGCAGTACTTC
CDR3 protein: CASSVGLGVYEQYF
J gene: TRBJ2-7
D gene: .
clone size: .
V gene: TRBV9

CDR3 DNA: TGTGCCAGCAGTTTGAGGCAGGGGGCTAATTCACCCCTCCACTTT
CDR3 protein: CASSLRQGANSPLHF
J gene: TRBJ1-6
D gene: TRBD1
clone size: .
V gene: TRBV28

CDR3 DNA: TGTGCCAGCAGCACGACCATAGCGGGAGCCACCGGGGAGCTGTTTTTT
CDR3 protein: CASSTTIAGATGELFF
J gene: TRBJ2-2
D gene: TRBD2
clone size: once
V gene: TRBV11-3

CDR3 DNA: TGTGCCAGCAGTGGACAGGGAGAACCGCCTTACGAGCAGTACTTC
CDR3 protein: CASSGQGEPPYEQYF
J gene: TRBJ2-7
D gene: TRBD1
clone size: .
V gene: TRBV6-1

CDR3 DNA: TGTGCCAGTAGTATAGAACTAGCGGGGTACAATGAGCAGTTCTTC
CDR3 protein: CASSIELAGYNEQFF
J gene: TRBJ2-1
D gene: TRBD2
clone size: .
V gene: TRBV19

CDR3 DNA: TGTGCCAGCAGTGACATCCTAGCGGGAAGTGGGGAGCTGTTTTTT
CDR3 protein: CASSDILAGSGELFF
J gene: TRBJ2-2
D gene: TRBD2
clone size: large
V gene: TRBV6-4

CDR3 DNA: TGTGCCAGCAGTTTTCCCAGGGGGAAGGAGGTCAATGAGCAGTTCTTC
CDR3 protein: CASSFPRGKEVNEQFF
J gene: TRBJ2-1
D gene: TRBD1
clone size: .
V gene: TRBV5-4

CDR3 DNA: TGTGCCAGCAGCTCGGACAGGGTCAATCAGCCCCAGCATTTT
CDR3 protein: CASSSDRVNQPQHF
J gene: TRBJ1-5
D gene: TRBD1
clone size: .
V gene: TRBV7-9

CDR3 DNA: TGTGCCAGCAGCAGCAACGGGGAGAGCACAGATACGCAGTATTTT
CDR3 protein: CASSSNGESTDTQYF
J gene: TRBJ2-3
D gene: .
clone size: .
V gene: TRBV7-6

CDR3 DNA: TGTGCCAGAAGCTTTACAGGGGACTACACTGAAGCTTTCTTT
CDR3 protein: CARSFTGDYTEAFF
J gene: TRBJ1-1
D gene: TRBD1
clone size: .
V gene: TRBV5-3

CDR3 DNA: TGTGCCAGCACCCTTGCGGACAGGAGCAATTCACCCCTCCACTTT
CDR3 protein: CASTLADRSNSPLHF
J gene: TRBJ1-6
D gene: TRBD1
clone size: .
V gene: TRBV27